These 26 T cell receptor beta chains share one sample of origin, sequenced in a study of blood T cells in healthy people across ages. Using a J-beta primer mix together with a sample-barcoded 5' primer, a second PCR was run for roughly 6 to 12 cycles. One entry per CDR3 protein, called by TCRdb with MiXCR from the 5' RACE reads. The table includes approximately 800,000 distinct CDR3 sequences, roughly 50% detected once. The sample was blood. These receptors were taken from a man older than 75 in good health.

This clonotype has only a few counts. V usage is TRBV12-3 or TRBV12-4 and J usage is TRBJ2-6; D may be TRBD2 (5 bases). The CDR3 totals 14 residues. V was cut by 3 bases and J by 4 bases, with 7 bases left in between. CDR3 sequence reads: CASSFQRGANVLTF. CDR3 nucleotides: TGTGCCAGCAGTTTCCAGCGGGGGGCCAACGTCCTGACTTTC.

This clonotype was seen just once. V usage is TRBV7-2 and J usage is TRBJ2-1, with a weak D call TRBD2 (6 bases). The V end was cut by 5 bases, the J end by 0 bases, with 14 bases between. The CDR3 spans 16 residues. The germline V gene encodes CDR1 SGHTA and CDR2 FQGNSA. The CDR3 is CASSRRERSSYNEQFF. The CDR3, as DNA: TGTGCCAGCAGCCGGAGGGAGCGGTCCTCCTACAATGAGCAGTTCTTC.

Remarks on this clonotype: A junction end diverges from the germline sequence, so it may reflect a read error. The chain has TRBV6-5 and TRBJ2-7, with TRBD2 matching 10 bases. The CDR3 spans 15 residues. Germline lookup yields CDR1 MNHEY and CDR2 SVGAGI. In nucleotides, the CDR3 is TGTGCCCGCAGACCTCCTGGGACTAGCGCGTACGAGCAGTACTTC. Protein product: CARRPPGTSAYEQYF.

This clonotype was recorded a few times. The chain couples TRBV7-2 to TRBJ2-1; possible D gene TRBD1, 6 bases. This CDR3 is 16 amino acids long. With 1 base removed from V and 7 bases from J, the gap between germline ends came to 17 bases. Germline V gives CDR1 SGHTA, CDR2 FQGNSA. CDR3 DNA: TGTGCCAGCAGCTTAGGACAACAGGGTGTTGGGAATGAGCAGTTCTTC. Its protein product is CASSLGQQGVGNEQFF.

The CDR3 DNA follows: TGCAGCGTTGGGGACAGGGGGGAGACCCAGTACTTC. Translating gives CSVGDRGETQYF. The genes are TRBV29-1 and TRBJ2-5, with 11 bases aligning to TRBD1. J was trimmed by 5 bases and V by 4 bases; bases with no gene match: 0. Germline values: CDR1 SQVTM, CDR2 ANQGSEA. The CDR3 has 12 amino acids.

A remark on this clonotype: A read error may explain this, as a much larger clone is one base away. The chain carries TRBV5-1 and TRBJ2-5; D remains ambiguous. V was shortened by 3 bases and J by 5 bases, with 11 bases between the two germline ends. The germline gives CDR1 SGHRS, CDR2 YFSETQ. This CDR3 has 13 residues. The CDR3 nucleotides read TGCGCCAGCAGCTCCATTGGGTTTGAGACCCAGTACTTC. It yields the protein CASSSIGFETQYF.

There are a few counts of this clonotype. The J gene is TRBJ2-7, the V gene TRBV7-9; D possibly corresponds to TRBD2 (5 bases). V was shortened by 1 base and J by 8 bases, with 15 bases between the two germline ends. This CDR3 is built from 14 residues. The germline gives CDR1 SEHNR, CDR2 FQNEAQ (reference sequence). The CDR3 bases are TGTGCCAGCAGCTTAGTCGAGTCCGGGAACAAGCAGTACTTC. This translates into CASSLVESGNKQYF.

This clonotype was observed a handful of times. This chain uses TRBV5-1 with TRBJ2-1, with D possibly TRBD1 on 5 matching bases. Germline V gene data show CDR1 as SGHRS and CDR2 as YFSETQ. Trimming pared 0 bases from V and 14 bases from J, leaving 12 bases between. The CDR3 contains 12 residues. As DNA, the CDR3 is TGCGCCAGCAGCTTGGGGGGCACGGCGAAGTTCTTC. It encodes CASSLGGTAKFF.

The chain joins TRBV20-1 to TRBJ2-1; TRBD2 aligns across 8 bases. Germline-derived CDR1 and CDR2 are DFQATT and SNEGSKA (reference sequence). This CDR3 is 14 amino acids long. The V and J ends lost 6 bases and 6 bases, in that order; junction bases with no gene match: 10. DNA for the CDR3: TGCAGTGCCCGGGAGGGGGGCAGTGGCAATGAGCAGTTCTTC. It encodes CSAREGGSGNEQFF.

This sequence joins TRBV5-1 and TRBJ2-6, with D tentatively TRBD2 (5 bases). This CDR3 is 18 amino acids long. The V gene lost 0 bases and the J gene lost 2 bases, with 15 bases spanning the gap. Germline CDR1 reads SGHRS; CDR2 reads YFSETQ. DNA of the CDR3: TGCGCCAGCAGCTTGGGATATGGAGGCGGCGCTGGGGCCAACGTCCTGACTTTC. Translating it yields CASSLGYGGGAGANVLTF.

The genes are TRBV12-3 or TRBV12-4 and TRBJ2-3; TRBD1 aligns across 8 bases. CDR3 length: 16 amino acids. The V gene end was trimmed by 3 bases and the J gene end by 14 bases; junction bases not matched to a gene: 19. CDR3 region: CASSFPPGRGHRYAYF. Written as DNA, the CDR3 is TGTGCCAGCAGTTTCCCCCCGGGCAGGGGGCACAGATACGCGTATTTT.

The rearrangement links TRBV29-1 to TRBJ1-2; 7 positions match TRBD1. The CDR3 has 14 residues. The V gene end was trimmed by 5 bases and the J gene end by 7 bases; junction bases not matched to a gene: 13. Germline lookup yields CDR1 SQVTM and CDR2 ANQGSEA. The CDR3 protein is CSVRNTGQGGGYTF. Written as DNA, the CDR3 is TGCAGCGTTCGCAACACGGGGCAGGGGGGTGGCTACACCTTC.

This clonotype was observed a handful of times. A read error may account for a junction end that differs from germline. The chain has TRBV28 and TRBJ1-4; 8 nucleotides align to TRBD1. The CDR3 sequence is 15 residues long. Germline CDR1 is MDHEN and CDR2 is SYDVKM. The CDR3 DNA reads TGTGCCAGTCATGACCCGACAGGGGTGAATGGAAAACTGTTTTTT. Amino acid sequence: CASHDPTGVNGKLFF.

The chain employs TRBV3-1 and TRBJ2-7; D gene ambiguous. The germline gives CDR1 LGHDT, CDR2 YNNKEL (reference sequence). The length of the CDR3 is 15 residues. The V and J ends lost 4 bases and 6 bases respectively, with 19 bases between them. The CDR3 spells CASSRHASRGGEQYF. In DNA form, the CDR3 reads TGTGCCAGCAGCCGCCATGCATCGCGCGGCGGCGAGCAGTACTTC.

The chain couples TRBV20-1 to TRBJ2-1; D is perhaps TRBD1 (5 bases). Looked up from germline, CDR1 is DFQATT and CDR2 is SNEGSKA (reference sequence). The CDR3 consists of 13 residues. V was shortened by 3 bases and J by 4 bases, with 10 bases between the two germline ends. The CDR3 region has the DNA TGCAGTGCTAGGGTGACAGTTTACAATGAGCAGTTCTTC. This gives the protein CSARVTVYNEQFF.

In its sample, this clonotype was seen a few times. J is TRBJ2-3 and V is TRBV6-6, with 7 nucleotides matching TRBD1. V shed 6 bases and J 6 bases; nucleotides not matched to a gene: 9. The CDR3 length is 14 residues. Per germline, CDR1 MNHNY and CDR2 SVGAGI (reference sequence). The DNA for the CDR3 is TGTGCCAGCAGCGACAGGGCCGACGGGGATACGCAGTATTTT. Translation gives CASSDRADGDTQYF.

V and J are TRBV20-1 and TRBJ2-5, with a tentative D call TRBD2 (6 bases). The CDR3 extends over 13 amino acids. Trimming took off 3 bases at V and 2 bases at J, with 10 bases between the two ends. Germline loops: CDR1 DFQATT, CDR2 SNEGSKA (reference sequence). The CDR3 nucleotides read TGCAGTGCTAGGAGGGGACTGCAAGAGACCCAGTACTTC. Protein sequence: CSARRGLQETQYF.

This clonotype was seen many times. The chain carries TRBV15 and TRBJ2-5; possible D gene TRBD1, 5 bases. Germline V gene sequence: CDR1 LNHNV, CDR2 YYDKDF (reference sequence). There are 13 residues in the CDR3. V lost 9 bases to trimming and J lost 4 bases, with 15 bases between them. CDR3 DNA: TGTGCCACTACCCAGGGCCCCCGAGAGACCCAGTACTTC. It is translated as CATTQGPRETQYF. The full variable domain, its missing parts supplied by reference TRBV15 and TRBJ2-5, is DAMVIQNPRYQVTQFGKPVTLSCSQTLNHNVMYWYQQKSSQAPKLLFHYYDKDFNNEADTPDNFQSRRPNTSFCFLDIRSPGLGDTAMYLCATTQGPRETQYFGPGTRLLVL.

This chain connects TRBV6-4 to TRBJ2-1, with TRBD2 matching 8 bases. This CDR3 has 15 amino acids. V shed 5 bases and J 9 bases; nucleotides not matched to a gene: 12. Germline V gene data show CDR1 as MRHNA and CDR2 as SNTAGT. The CDR3 loop reads CASSLERESRGEQFF. The CDR3 nucleotides are TGTGCCAGCAGTTTAGAGCGGGAGAGTAGGGGTGAGCAGTTCTTC.

This chain links TRBV20-1 with TRBJ1-3; D perhaps matches TRBD1 (5 bases). V was cut by 7 bases and J by 4 bases, with 17 bases left in between. CDR1 and CDR2 (germline): DFQATT, SNEGSKA (reference sequence). The CDR3 extends over 14 amino acids. This CDR3 is CSGEEEGPGNTIYF. The CDR3 DNA follows: TGCAGTGGGGAAGAGGAGGGGCCGGGAAACACCATATATTTT.

The V and J genes are TRBV20-1 and TRBJ1-1, with D possibly being TRBD1 (6 bases). CDR3 length equals 14 residues. V was shortened by 1 base and J by 0 bases, with 9 bases between the two germline ends. The germline V gene has CDR1 DFQATT and CDR2 SNEGSKA (reference sequence). CDR3 in DNA: TGCAGTGCTAGAGGGGCAGGGGTGAACACTGAAGCTTTCTTT. Protein product: CSARGAGVNTEAFF.

The chain couples TRBV27 to TRBJ2-5; 8 nucleotides agree with TRBD2. Germline V CDR1 and CDR2: MNHEY, SMNVEV (reference sequence). The CDR3 loop spans 14 amino acids. Losses at the gene ends were 6 bases for V and 2 bases for J; bases not matched to a gene: 5. The CDR3 DNA is TGTGCCAGCAGGCAAGGGACTAGACAAGAGACCCAGTACTTC. Its translation is CASRQGTRQETQYF.

The J gene is TRBJ2-3, the V gene TRBV20-1; TRBD2 aligns across 7 bases. Germline V gene data show CDR1 as DFQATT and CDR2 as SNEGSKA (reference sequence). V gave up 2 bases and J gave up 5 bases; unmatched junction bases: 13. CDR3 size: 16 residues. As DNA, the CDR3 is TGCAGTGCTAGACCCGGACGGGGCGGGAGCTTAGATACGCAGTATTTT. Protein sequence: CSARPGRGGSLDTQYF.

DNA for the CDR3: TGCAGCGCCAAAACCGGGACAGGGGGCTGGGAGACCCAGTACTTC. Encoded protein: CSAKTGTGGWETQYF. The V call is TRBV29-1, the J call TRBJ2-5; 12 nucleotides match TRBD1. J lost 5 bases, V lost 7 bases, and 11 bases had no gene match. The CDR3 is 15 amino acids. In germline, CDR1 is SQVTM, CDR2 ANQGSEA.

V gene TRBV24-1 combines with J gene TRBJ2-3; 12 positions agree with TRBD2. Trimming removed 2 bases from V and 8 bases from J; junction bases left unmatched: 7. Germline lookup yields CDR1 KGHDR and CDR2 SFDVKD. The CDR3 has 16 residues. DNA of the CDR3: TGTGCCACCAGTGATTCTAGGACTAGCGGGATCGGTACGCAGTATTTT. Translated: CATSDSRTSGIGTQYF.

This chain uses TRBV7-3 with TRBJ2-1; D not certain. This CDR3 has 14 amino acids. V lost 0 bases, J lost 5 bases, and 8 bases lay in between. In germline, CDR1 is SGHTA, CDR2 FQGTGA. CDR3 region: CASSLTGKHNEQFF. CDR3 DNA: TGTGCCAGCAGCTTAACTGGGAAGCACAATGAGCAGTTCTTC.